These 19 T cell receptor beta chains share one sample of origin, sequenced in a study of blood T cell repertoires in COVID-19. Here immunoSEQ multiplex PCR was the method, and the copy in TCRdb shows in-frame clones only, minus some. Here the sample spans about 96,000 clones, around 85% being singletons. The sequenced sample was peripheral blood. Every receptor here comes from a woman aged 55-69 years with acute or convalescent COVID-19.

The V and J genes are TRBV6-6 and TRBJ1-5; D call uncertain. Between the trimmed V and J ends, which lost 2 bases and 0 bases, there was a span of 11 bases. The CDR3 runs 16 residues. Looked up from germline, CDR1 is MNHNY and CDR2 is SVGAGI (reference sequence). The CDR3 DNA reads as TGTGCCAGCAGTTACGCGGAGGTATATAGCAATCAGCCCCAGCATTTT. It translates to CASSYAEVYSNQPQHF.

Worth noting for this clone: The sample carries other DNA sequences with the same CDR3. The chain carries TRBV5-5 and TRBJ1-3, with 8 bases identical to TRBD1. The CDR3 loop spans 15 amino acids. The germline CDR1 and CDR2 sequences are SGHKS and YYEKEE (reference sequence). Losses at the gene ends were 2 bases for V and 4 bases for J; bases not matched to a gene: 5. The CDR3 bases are TGTGCCAGCAGCTTCGGACAGGGACGAGGAAACACCATATATTTT. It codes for CASSFGQGRGNTIYF.

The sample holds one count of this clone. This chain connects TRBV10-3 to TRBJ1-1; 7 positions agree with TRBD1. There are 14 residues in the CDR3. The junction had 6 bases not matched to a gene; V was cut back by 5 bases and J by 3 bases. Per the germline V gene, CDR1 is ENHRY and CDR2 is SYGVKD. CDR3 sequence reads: CAISRQGEDTEAFF. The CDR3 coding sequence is TGTGCCATCAGTAGACAGGGTGAGGACACTGAAGCTTTCTTT.

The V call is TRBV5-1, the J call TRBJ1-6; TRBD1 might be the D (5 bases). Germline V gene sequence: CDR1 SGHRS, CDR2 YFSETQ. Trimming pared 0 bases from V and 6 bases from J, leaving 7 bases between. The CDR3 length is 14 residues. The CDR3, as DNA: TGCGCCAGCAGCTTGGAGGGGCTTAATTCACCCCTCCACTTT. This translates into CASSLEGLNSPLHF. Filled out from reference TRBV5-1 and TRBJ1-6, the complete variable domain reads KAGVTQTPRYLIKTRGQQVTLSCSPISGHRSVSWYQQTPGQGLQFLFEYFSETQRNKGNFPGRFSGRQFSNSRSEMNVSTLELGDSALYLCASSLEGLNSPLHFGNGTRLTVT.

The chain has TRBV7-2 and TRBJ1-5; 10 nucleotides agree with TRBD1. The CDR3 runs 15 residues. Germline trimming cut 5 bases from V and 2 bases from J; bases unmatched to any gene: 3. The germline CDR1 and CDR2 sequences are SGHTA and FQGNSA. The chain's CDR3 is CASSTGTGGNQPQHF. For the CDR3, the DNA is TGTGCCAGCAGCACCGGGACAGGGGGCAATCAGCCCCAGCATTTT.

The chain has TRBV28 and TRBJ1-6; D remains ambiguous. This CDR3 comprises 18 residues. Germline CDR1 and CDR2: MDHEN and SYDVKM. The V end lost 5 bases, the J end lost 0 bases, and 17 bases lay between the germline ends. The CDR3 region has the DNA TGTGCCAGCAGTCCTCGGGTCGGCAAAAGCTCCTATAATTCACCCCTCCACTTT. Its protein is CASSPRVGKSSYNSPLHF.

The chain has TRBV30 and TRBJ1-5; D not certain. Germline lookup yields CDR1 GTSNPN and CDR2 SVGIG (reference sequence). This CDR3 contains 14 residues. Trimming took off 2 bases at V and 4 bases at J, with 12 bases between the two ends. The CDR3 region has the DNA TGTGCCTGGAGTCCAACGGGAGGGAATCAGCCCCAGCATTTT. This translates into CAWSPTGGNQPQHF.

CDR3 sequence (DNA): TGCGCCAGCAGCCCCCAGGGGGATCTCGGAAACACCATATATTTT. Residues: CASSPQGDLGNTIYF. The chain joins TRBV4-1 to TRBJ1-3; 7 bases line up with TRBD1. V trimming: 4 bases; J trimming: 4 bases; junction bases outside the gene matches: 7. CDR1 is MGHRA and CDR2 is YSYEKL in the germline V gene. The CDR3 has 15 residues.

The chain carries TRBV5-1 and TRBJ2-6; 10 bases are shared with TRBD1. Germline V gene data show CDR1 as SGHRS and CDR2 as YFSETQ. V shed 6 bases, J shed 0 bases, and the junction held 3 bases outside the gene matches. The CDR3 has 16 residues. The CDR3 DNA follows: TGCGCCAGCATGGGGACAGGGGTCTCTGGGGCCAACGTCCTGACTTTC. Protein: CASMGTGVSGANVLTF.

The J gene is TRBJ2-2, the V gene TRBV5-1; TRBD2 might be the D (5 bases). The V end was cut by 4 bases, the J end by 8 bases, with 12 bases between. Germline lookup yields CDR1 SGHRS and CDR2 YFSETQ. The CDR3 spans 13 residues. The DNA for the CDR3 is TGCGCCAGCAGCCCGCTCGGGGTAGGGGAGCTGTTTTTT. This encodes CASSPLGVGELFF.

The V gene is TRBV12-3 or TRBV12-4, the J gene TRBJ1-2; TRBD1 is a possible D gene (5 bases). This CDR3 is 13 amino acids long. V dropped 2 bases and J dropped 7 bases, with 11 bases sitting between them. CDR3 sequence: CASSLNGGAGYTF. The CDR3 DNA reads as TGTGCCAGCAGTTTAAACGGCGGGGCTGGCTACACCTTC.

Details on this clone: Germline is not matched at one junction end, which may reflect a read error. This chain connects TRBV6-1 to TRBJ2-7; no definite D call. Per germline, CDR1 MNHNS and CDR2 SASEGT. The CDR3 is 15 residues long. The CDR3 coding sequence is TGTGCCAGCAGTGAGGTCAGTGGGCGCTCCGACGAGCAGTACTTC. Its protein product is CASSEVSGRSDEQYF.

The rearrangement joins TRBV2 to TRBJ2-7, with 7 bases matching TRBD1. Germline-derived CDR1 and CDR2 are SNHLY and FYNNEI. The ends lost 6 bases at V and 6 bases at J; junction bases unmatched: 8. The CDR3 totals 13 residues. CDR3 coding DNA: TGTGCCAGCAGACCAACAGGGGTGGGCGAGCAGTACTTC. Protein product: CASRPTGVGEQYF.

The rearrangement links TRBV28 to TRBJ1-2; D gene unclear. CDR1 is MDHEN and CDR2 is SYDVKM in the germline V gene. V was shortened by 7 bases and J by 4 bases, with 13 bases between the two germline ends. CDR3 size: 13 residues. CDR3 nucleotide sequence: TGTGCCAGCACCCAACTGGGCACCTATGGCTACACCTTC. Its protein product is CASTQLGTYGYTF.

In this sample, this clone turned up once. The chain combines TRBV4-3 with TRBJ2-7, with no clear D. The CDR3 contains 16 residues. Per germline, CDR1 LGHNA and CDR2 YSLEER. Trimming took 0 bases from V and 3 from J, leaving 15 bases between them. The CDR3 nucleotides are TGCGCCAGCAGCCAAGAGTTTGGTCTACAGTTCTACGAGCAGTACTTC. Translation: CASSQEFGLQFYEQYF.

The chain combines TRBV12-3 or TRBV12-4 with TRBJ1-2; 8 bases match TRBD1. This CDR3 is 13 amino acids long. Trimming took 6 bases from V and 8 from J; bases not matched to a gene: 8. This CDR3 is CASSLDRVRGYTF. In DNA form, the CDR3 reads TGTGCCAGCAGCCTGGACAGGGTTCGGGGCTACACCTTC.

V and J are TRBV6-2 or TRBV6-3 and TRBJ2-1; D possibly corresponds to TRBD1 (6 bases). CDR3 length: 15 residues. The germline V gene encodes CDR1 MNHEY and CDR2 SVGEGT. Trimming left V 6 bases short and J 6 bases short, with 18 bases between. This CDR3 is CASSPQGTYSNEQFF. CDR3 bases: TGTGCCAGCAGCCCCCAGGGGACATATTCCAATGAGCAGTTCTTC.

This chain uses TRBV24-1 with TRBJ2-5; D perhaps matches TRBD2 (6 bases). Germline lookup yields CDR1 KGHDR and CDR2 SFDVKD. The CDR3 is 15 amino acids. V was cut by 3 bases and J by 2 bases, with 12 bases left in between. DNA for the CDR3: TGTGCCACCAGTGATGGCGGGGTAGGGCAAGAGACCCAGTACTTC. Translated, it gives CATSDGGVGQETQYF.

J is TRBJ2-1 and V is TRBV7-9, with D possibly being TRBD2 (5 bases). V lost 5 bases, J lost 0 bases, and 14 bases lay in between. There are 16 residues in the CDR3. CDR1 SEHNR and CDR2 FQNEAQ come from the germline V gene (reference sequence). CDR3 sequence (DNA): TGTGCCAGCAGCCGGACTCTTTACCCCTCCTACAATGAGCAGTTCTTC. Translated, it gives CASSRTLYPSYNEQFF.